A selection of T cell receptor beta chains follows, all from one sample in a study of Graves' ophthalmopathy and Graves' hyperthyroidism. TCRdb analysed the multiplex PCR reads with MiXCR anew, one entry per CDR3 protein. The data hold approximately 150,000 distinct CDR3 sequences, with just under 40% observed a single time. Specimen: peripheral blood. The receptor source for this set is a man in his thirties or forties with Graves' ophthalmopathy. The CDR3 runs from the conserved cysteine through the conserved F or W. A D gene is named only where the DNA matches it firmly. The size of a clone is reported for some rows only, either as once, few or many, or as a class for expanded clones.

len | abundance | j_gene | v_gene | d_gene | CDR3nt | CDR3aa
15 | many | TRBJ1-2 | TRBV20-1 | TRBD1 | TGCAGTGCTTGGGCCCGACAGGGAGCTAACTATGGCTACACCTTC | CSAWARQGANYGYTF
13 | many | TRBJ2-7 | TRBV28 | - | TGTGCCAGCAGTGTGGGATTAGCGCGGGAGCAGTACTTC | CASSVGLAREQYF
19 | many | TRBJ2-7 | TRBV28 | TRBD2 | TGTGCCAGCAGTTCCCGCGAGCATTCGCGGGGGGCCCGACGTTACGAGCAGTACTTC | CASSSREHSRGARRYEQYF
13 | - | TRBJ2-5 | TRBV2 | - | TGTGCCAGCAGTGATACCACTTGGGAGACCCAGTACTTC | CASSDTTWETQYF
14 | - | TRBJ2-7 | TRBV27 | TRBD2 | TGTGCCAGCAGCCCAAGACTAGCAGTCGGCGAGCAGTACTTC | CASSPRLAVGEQYF
16 | many | TRBJ1-1 | TRBV28 | TRBD1 | TGTGCCAGCACCACCCCGGGACAGGGCATGAACACTGAAGCTTTCTTT | CASTTPGQGMNTEAFF
20 | - | TRBJ2-7 | TRBV11-1 | - | TGTGCCAGCAGCTTAGCCGGGGCGAGGGGTCCACTAGCTCGGTACTACGAGCAGTACTTC | CASSLAGARGPLARYYEQYF
17 | many | TRBJ1-5 | TRBV12-3/TRBV12-4 | TRBD1 | TGTGCCAGCAGTCGGACAGGGCTGGGTTATAGCAATCAGCCCCAGCATTTT | CASSRTGLGYSNQPQHF
16 | many | TRBJ1-2 | TRBV6-2/TRBV6-3 | - | TGTGCCAGCAGTTACCCCGGGGGCAGGACCAACTATGGCTACACCTTC | CASSYPGGRTNYGYTF
11 | many | TRBJ2-7 | TRBV28 | - | TGTGCCAGCAGCCTCGTGGACAAGGAGTACTTC | CASSLVDKEYF
14 | many | TRBJ2-5 | TRBV28 | - | TGTGCCAGCAGTTCCCGGGTCGTCCAAGAGACCCAGTACTTC | CASSSRVVQETQYF
15 | many | TRBJ2-1 | TRBV6-2/TRBV6-3 | TRBD1 | TGTGCCAGCAGTATAGGACAGGTCTCCTACAATGAGCAGTTCTTC | CASSIGQVSYNEQFF
17 | - | TRBJ2-2 | TRBV6-1 | TRBD2 | TGTGCCAGCAGTCCTTATGGACTAGCGGATTACACCGGGGAGCTGTTTTTT | CASSPYGLADYTGELFF
13 | - | TRBJ1-1 | TRBV27 | TRBD1 | TGTGCCAGCAGCTTACAGGGGGAGACTGAAGCTTTCTTT | CASSLQGETEAFF
18 | many | TRBJ2-2 | TRBV6-2/TRBV6-3 | TRBD2 | TGTGCCAGCAGTCGGACTAGCGGGAGGATTTCGAACACCGGGGAGCTGTTTTTT | CASSRTSGRISNTGELFF
17 | - | TRBJ2-2 | TRBV19 | - | TGTGCCAGTAGTATAGGGAGGACAGTCGCGAACACCGGGGAGCTGTTTTTT | CASSIGRTVANTGELFF
14 | many | TRBJ2-2 | TRBV11-1 | - | TGTGCCAGCAGCTTCTACGGGGGCACCGGGGAGCTGTTTTTT | CASSFYGGTGELFF